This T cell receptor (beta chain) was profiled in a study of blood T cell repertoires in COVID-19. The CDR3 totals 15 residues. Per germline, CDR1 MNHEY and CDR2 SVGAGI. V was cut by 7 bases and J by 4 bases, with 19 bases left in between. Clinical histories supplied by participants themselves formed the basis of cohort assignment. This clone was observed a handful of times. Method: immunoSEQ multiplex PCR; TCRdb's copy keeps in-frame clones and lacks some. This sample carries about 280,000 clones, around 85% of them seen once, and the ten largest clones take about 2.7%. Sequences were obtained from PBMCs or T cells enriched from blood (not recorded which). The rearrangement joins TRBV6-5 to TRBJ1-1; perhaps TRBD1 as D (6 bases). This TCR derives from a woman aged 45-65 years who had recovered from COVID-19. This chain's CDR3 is CASTRPTGGGTEAFF. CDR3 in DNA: TGTGCCAGCACCCGCCCGACAGGCGGCGGCACTGAAGCTTTCTTT.